This TCR beta chain was recovered during a study of immune evolution from preneoplasia to lung adenocarcinoma. Nucleic acids came from premalignant or tumor cells enriched by macro-dissection. Germline V CDR1 and CDR2: LNHDA, SQIVND (reference sequence). V was clipped by 5 bases and J by 0 bases; unmatched bases: 4. The CDR3 runs 14 residues. Using immunoSEQ multiplex PCR, the repertoire was profiled, and TCRdb retains in-frame clones only, with some absent. The data contain some 6,900 clones, roughly 75% of them singletons. The rearrangement uses TRBV19 and TRBJ2-7; 7 bases align to TRBD1. This sequence originates from a donor aged 70 or older with lung adenocarcinoma. Sequencing input: FFPE lung adenocarcinoma in situ tissue. The DNA for the CDR3 is TGTGCCAGTAGTTCACAGGGGATCTCCTACGAGCAGTACTTC. It codes for CASSSQGISYEQYF.